A selection of T cell receptor beta chains follows, all from one sample in a study of CD8 T cells in Susac syndrome. TCRdb reprocessed the immunoSEQ multiplex PCR reads with MiXCR, giving one entry per CDR3 protein. The data contain fewer than 350,000 distinct CDR3 sequences, 65% to 90% of them singletons. Specimen: CD8+ T cells from PBMCs. These receptors came from a human donor with multiple sclerosis. The CDR3 runs from the conserved cysteine through the conserved F or W. Each record gives: V gene, J gene, D gene, clone size, CDR3 protein, CDR3 DNA. A D gene is named only where the DNA matches it firmly. For some rows the clone size is stated as once, few or many, or as a class when expanded; others skip it.

>TRBV14|TRBJ2-1|NA|NA
CASSQDPTIRAYNEQFF
TGTGCCAGCAGCCAAGACCCGACTATTAGAGCCTACAATGAGCAGTTCTTC
>TRBV27|TRBJ1-5|NA|NA
CASSSTEDQPQHF
TGTGCCAGCAGTTCCACAGAGGATCAGCCCCAGCATTTT
>TRBV27|TRBJ2-4|TRBD1|NA
CASSLIPGQQNIQYF
TGTGCCAGCAGTTTAATTCCGGGACAGCAAAACATTCAGTACTTC
>TRBV9|TRBJ2-7|TRBD2|NA
CASSAPSGGSYEQYF
TGTGCCAGCAGCGCGCCTAGCGGGGGAAGCTACGAGCAGTACTTC
>TRBV6-2/TRBV6-3|TRBJ2-7|NA|NA
CASSPLGTYEQYF
TGTGCCAGCAGCCCTCTCGGCACCTACGAGCAGTACTTC
>TRBV12-3/TRBV12-4|TRBJ2-1|NA|NA
CASSVIGEQFF
TGTGCCAGCAGTGTTATCGGTGAGCAGTTCTTC
>TRBV6-5|TRBJ1-1|TRBD1|NA
CASRKGGAVEAFF
TGTGCCAGCAGAAAAGGGGGCGCGGTTGAAGCTTTCTTT
>TRBV7-3|TRBJ2-1|NA|NA
CASSHVGSRNEQFF
TGTGCCAGCAGCCATGTAGGGAGTCGGAATGAGCAGTTCTTC
>TRBV7-6|TRBJ2-1|TRBD2|NA
CASSLLAGWVNEQFF
TGTGCCAGCAGCCTTCTAGCGGGATGGGTCAATGAGCAGTTCTTC
>TRBV10-3|TRBJ2-7|NA|few
CAISEGKPVPYEQYF
TGTGCCATCAGTGAGGGGAAGCCAGTTCCCTACGAGCAGTACTTC
>TRBV28|TRBJ2-7|NA|few
CASSFPGGSYEQYF
TGTGCCAGCAGTTTTCCCGGGGGCTCCTACGAGCAGTACTTC
>TRBV5-5|TRBJ2-5|TRBD1|NA
CASLPGYAQGKKETQYF
TGTGCCAGCCTTCCCGGATATGCACAGGGGAAAAAAGAGACCCAGTACTTC
>TRBV6-2/TRBV6-3|TRBJ2-1|TRBD2|NA
CASSYGTSYYNEQFF
TGTGCCAGCAGTTACGGGACTAGCTACTACAATGAGCAGTTCTTC
>TRBV27|TRBJ2-5|NA|NA
CASSFFGGQETQYF
TGTGCCAGCAGTTTTTTCGGGGGGCAGGAGACCCAGTACTTC
>TRBV7-2|TRBJ2-3|TRBD2|NA
CASSLGPLGLAGALDTQYF
TGTGCCAGCAGCTTAGGCCCCTTAGGACTAGCGGGAGCACTGGATACGCAGTATTTT
>TRBV28|TRBJ2-3|TRBD2|NA
CASSSGLAGLGTDTQYF
TGTGCCAGCAGTTCTGGACTAGCGGGATTGGGGACAGATACGCAGTATTTT
>TRBV18|TRBJ2-3|NA|NA
CASSPLTGPSTDTQYF
TGTGCCAGCTCACCATTGACAGGCCCTAGCACAGATACGCAGTATTTT
>TRBV4-2|TRBJ2-7|NA|NA
CASSHTSFEHYEQYF
TGTGCCAGCAGCCATACTAGCTTCGAACACTACGAGCAGTACTTC
>TRBV7-9|TRBJ2-3|TRBD1|NA
CASRDTGQGASYTQYF
TGTGCCAGCAGAGACACAGGACAGGGGGCAAGCTATACGCAGTATTTT
>TRBV19|TRBJ1-4|NA|NA
CASTWNLEDEKLFF
TGTGCCAGTACCTGGAATCTTGAAGATGAAAAACTGTTTTTT
>TRBV6-2/TRBV6-3|TRBJ2-7|NA|NA
CASCSPGLPPFEQYF
TGTGCCAGCTGCTCACCGGGACTCCCCCCCTTCGAGCAGTACTTC
>TRBV6-5|TRBJ2-7|NA|NA
CASSYSGGQSHEQYF
TGTGCCAGCAGTTACTCTGGGGGCCAGAGCCACGAGCAGTACTTC
>TRBV6-5|TRBJ1-2|NA|NA
CASRGWGRGNYGYTF
TGTGCCAGCCGGGGATGGGGAAGGGGAAACTATGGCTACACCTTC
>TRBV27|TRBJ2-3|TRBD2|NA
CASSPEKREGSTDTQYF
TGTGCCAGCAGCCCGGAGAAGCGGGAGGGTAGCACAGATACGCAGTATTTT
>TRBV7-2|TRBJ2-7|NA|NA
CASSPSRVHEQYF
TGTGCCAGCAGCCCCTCCAGAGTCCACGAGCAGTACTTC
>TRBV7-9|TRBJ1-5|TRBD1|NA
CASSEQGIGNSNQPQHF
TGTGCCAGCAGCGAACAGGGGATCGGCAATAGCAATCAGCCCCAGCATTTT
>TRBV7-9|TRBJ2-3|NA|NA
CASSLTWDWTDTQYF
TGTGCCAGCAGCTTAACGTGGGATTGGACAGATACGCAGTATTTT
>TRBV11-1|TRBJ1-1|NA|NA
CASSSGWIANTEAFF
TGTGCCAGCAGTTCAGGGTGGATAGCGAACACTGAAGCTTTCTTT
>TRBV6-5|TRBJ1-2|NA|NA
CASSYSQGMRGYYGYTF
TGTGCCAGCAGTTACTCGCAGGGAATGCGGGGATACTATGGCTACACCTTC
>TRBV4-3|TRBJ1-1|NA|NA
CASSQGTNTEAFF
TGCGCCAGCAGCCAAGGGACCAACACTGAAGCTTTCTTT
>TRBV13|TRBJ2-1|TRBD2|NA
CASSVSGRARLEQFF
TGTGCCAGCAGCGTTAGCGGGAGGGCCCGGTTGGAGCAGTTCTTC
>TRBV27|TRBJ2-7|NA|few
CASSLLGRADEQYF
TGTGCCAGCAGTTTATTGGGCAGGGCGGACGAGCAGTACTTC
>TRBV20-1|TRBJ2-1|NA|NA
CSATDSREQFF
TGCAGTGCCACAGACTCACGTGAGCAGTTCTTC
>TRBV6-1|TRBJ2-1|TRBD2|NA
CASLAGTYNEQFF
TGTGCCAGTTTAGCGGGGACCTACAATGAGCAGTTCTTC
>TRBV12-3/TRBV12-4|TRBJ1-2|NA|NA
CASSLGEGYGYTF
TGTGCCAGCAGTTTAGGAGAGGGCTATGGCTACACCTTC
>TRBV5-4|TRBJ2-7|TRBD1|NA
CAIGTGQTYEQYF
TGTGCCATCGGGACAGGACAAACCTACGAGCAGTACTTC
>TRBV5-6|TRBJ2-3|TRBD1|NA
CASSFGTALSTDTQYF
TGTGCCAGCAGCTTTGGGACAGCCCTGAGCACAGATACGCAGTATTTT
>TRBV12-3/TRBV12-4|TRBJ1-1|TRBD1|NA
CASSTGGSTEAFF
TGTGCCAGCAGTACAGGGGGAAGTACTGAAGCTTTCTTT
>TRBV28|TRBJ2-1|NA|NA
CASSLIRRHAYNEQFF
TGTGCCAGCAGCTTAATCAGGAGGCACGCCTACAATGAGCAGTTCTTC
>TRBV20-1|TRBJ2-1|NA|NA
CSARDGYEQFF
TGCAGTGCTAGAGATGGCTATGAGCAGTTCTTC
>TRBV7-6|TRBJ2-5|TRBD2|NA
CASSLEGGYGLAGEETQYF
TGTGCCAGCAGCTTAGAAGGGGGTTACGGACTAGCGGGGGAAGAGACCCAGTACTTC
>TRBV6-1|TRBJ2-5|TRBD2|few
CASNADRQASGREETQYF
TGTGCCAGCAACGCGGACCGTCAGGCTAGCGGGAGGGAAGAGACCCAGTACTTC
>TRBV4-3|TRBJ2-1|NA|NA
CASSQLGSSYNEQFF
TGCGCCAGCAGCCAGCTGGGGAGCTCCTACAATGAGCAGTTCTTC
>TRBV15|TRBJ2-7|TRBD2|NA
CATSRGPSGSLEQYF
TGTGCCACCAGCAGAGGGCCTAGCGGGAGTCTCGAGCAGTACTTC
>TRBV15|TRBJ2-5|NA|NA
CATSRDGVRYQETQYF
TGTGCCACCAGCAGAGATGGGGTTCGGTACCAAGAGACCCAGTACTTC
>TRBV5-6|TRBJ2-1|TRBD2|NA
CASSPPGLAGFYEQFF
TGTGCCAGCAGCCCACCGGGACTAGCGGGTTTTTATGAGCAGTTCTTC
>TRBV2|TRBJ2-5|TRBD2|NA
CASSEWLAGVAETQYF
TGTGCCAGCAGTGAATGGCTAGCGGGAGTGGCGGAGACCCAGTACTTC